A single sample is the source of the 21 T cell receptor beta chains below, sequenced in a study of beta chain features in type 1 diabetes (dated by TCRdb to the late 2010s). The library was obtained by the immunoSEQ multiplex PCR assay. All of the isolated RNA was reverse transcribed with the High Capacity cDNA Reverse Transcription Kit, so expressed TCRB transcripts were sequenced. In TCRdb, the immuneACCESS table is reduced to in-frame sequences with V and J assigned. These tables do not hold every clone; where another copy was compared, an unresolved V gene accounts for under half, and the others remain unexplained. The sample table holds approximately 160,000 clones, of which roughly 8.1% were seen once. In total, the top ten clones hold about 0.6% of the sample. Sequences were obtained from central memory CD4+ T cells from blood. These receptors came from a man younger than 35 in good health.

The V gene is TRBV27, the J gene TRBJ2-1; D perhaps matches TRBD2 (5 bases). In germline, CDR1 is MNHEY, CDR2 SMNVEV (reference sequence). V was clipped by 6 bases and J by 6 bases, with 9 bases between them. The CDR3 length is 12 residues. In nucleotides, the CDR3 is TGTGCCAGCAGGACTAACGGCAATGAGCAGTTCTTC. It translates to CASRTNGNEQFF.

The rearrangement links TRBV7-3 to TRBJ2-6, with 7 positions matching TRBD1. Germline trimming cut 2 bases from V and 0 bases from J; bases unmatched to any gene: 1. Germline-derived CDR1 and CDR2 are SGHTA and FQGTGA. The CDR3 length is 16 residues. CDR3 sequence: CASSLYRGSGANVLTF. The CDR3 nucleotides are TGTGCCAGCAGCTTATACAGGGGCTCTGGGGCCAACGTCCTGACTTTC.

This clone has a handful of counts. For the CDR3, the DNA is TGTGCCAGCAGTGTTAGGCGGGGCCCGGTGGAGACCCAGTACTTC. This encodes CASSVRRGPVETQYF. This chain connects TRBV2 to TRBJ2-5, with D perhaps matching TRBD2 (6 bases). CDR3 size: 15 residues. Trimming left V 4 bases short and J 5 bases short, with 17 bases between. In germline, CDR1 is SNHLY, CDR2 FYNNEI.

The chain has TRBV7-3 and TRBJ2-2; TRBD2 might be the D (6 bases). The V end lost 5 bases, the J end lost 6 bases, and 16 bases lay between the germline ends. The CDR3 spans 15 residues. The germline V gene encodes CDR1 SGHTA and CDR2 FQGTGA. DNA of the CDR3: TGTGCCAGCAGCCCCCTGGGGAGGACGGCCGGGGAGCTGTTTTTT. This codes for CASSPLGRTAGELFF.

This clone was observed a handful of times. The chain uses TRBV5-8 and TRBJ2-3, with D maybe TRBD1 (5 bases). The CDR3 covers 14 residues. Deletions cut 3 bases from V and 6 bases from J, with 14 bases between. CDR1 and CDR2 (germline): SGHTS, YDEGEE. CDR3 sequence reads: CASSYPTVRDTQYF. In DNA, the CDR3 is TGTGCCAGCAGCTACCCGACAGTCCGGGATACGCAGTATTTT. The entire variable domain, with the rest obtained from reference TRBV5-8 and TRBJ2-3, is as follows: EAGVTQSPTHLIKTRGQQATLRCSPISGHTSVYWYQQALGLGLQFLLWYDEGEERNRGNFPPRFSGRQFPNYSSELNVNALELEDSALYLCASSYPTVRDTQYFGPGTRLTVL.

The chain combines TRBV5-8 with TRBJ1-2; 8 positions agree with TRBD1. The V segment lost 4 bases and the J segment 4 bases; nucleotides outside the gene matches: 18. The CDR3 runs 18 residues. Looked up from germline, CDR1 is SGHTS and CDR2 is YDEGEE. CDR3 protein: CASSGIGGQGPLGYGYTF. In DNA, the CDR3 is TGTGCCAGCAGCGGAATTGGCGGACAGGGACCTCTCGGCTATGGCTACACCTTC.

The V gene is TRBV2, the J gene TRBJ2-7; possibly TRBD1 for D (5 bases). The CDR3 is 12 amino acids. Germline assignment: CDR1 SNHLY and CDR2 FYNNEI. V lost 6 bases to trimming and J lost 3 bases, with 9 bases between them. CDR3 DNA sequence: TGTGCCAGCAGCGACGACAGCTACGAGCAGTACTTC. It yields the protein CASSDDSYEQYF.

This clone was recorded a few times. The V gene is TRBV11-1, the J gene TRBJ2-2; 9 nucleotides agree with TRBD2. The germline V gene has CDR1 SGHAT and CDR2 FQDESV (reference sequence). The V segment lost 3 bases and the J segment 7 bases; nucleotides outside the gene matches: 6. CDR3 length equals 15 residues. Written as DNA, the CDR3 is TGTGCCAGCAGCTTTAGCGGGAGTTCGGTCGGGGAGCTGTTTTTT. Translated: CASSFSGSSVGELFF.

This clone showed up just a few times. The chain uses TRBV11-2 and TRBJ1-5; 8 bases align to TRBD1. V was pared by 8 bases and J by 7 bases, with 7 bases of the junction left unmatched. CDR1 and CDR2 from the germline V gene are SGHAT and FQNNGV. The CDR3 totals 13 residues. The CDR3: CASAGQVGQPQHF. The CDR3 DNA is TGTGCCAGCGCGGGACAGGTCGGCCAGCCCCAGCATTTT.

This sequence joins TRBV15 and TRBJ2-2; 8 positions match TRBD2. The V and J ends lost 6 bases and 5 bases, in that order; junction bases with no gene match: 8. This CDR3 spans 15 amino acids. The germline CDR1 and CDR2 sequences are LNHNV and YYDKDF (reference sequence). The CDR3 sequence: CATRPGGAGTGELFF. The CDR3 nucleotides read TGTGCCACCAGACCCGGGGGGGCCGGAACCGGGGAGCTGTTTTTT.

This clone was detected only a few times. This chain connects TRBV6-6 to TRBJ1-2, with D possibly matching TRBD1 (6 bases). The V end lost 8 bases, the J end lost 0 bases, and 19 bases lay between the germline ends. Germline loops: CDR1 MNHNY, CDR2 SVGAGI (reference sequence). This CDR3 has 16 amino acids. The CDR3 protein is CASAKSRDISNYGYTF. The CDR3 region has the DNA TGTGCCAGCGCCAAAAGCCGGGACATATCTAACTATGGCTACACCTTC.

This clone turned up a few times. This rearrangement joins TRBV7-9 to TRBJ2-1; 8 bases are shared with TRBD2. Germline V gene lookup returns CDR1 SEHNR and CDR2 FQNEAQ (reference sequence). V trimming: 5 bases; J trimming: 9 bases; junction bases outside the gene matches: 15. The length of the CDR3 is 16 residues. As DNA, the CDR3 is TGTGCCAGCAGCGCAATAGCGGGAAACCTCCTGGGTGAGCAGTTCTTC. Its protein product is CASSAIAGNLLGEQFF.

This clone was found a few times. The CDR3 nucleotides are TGTGCCAGCAGAGGGGGGGGGACCCGCCACATTCAGTACTTC. Translating it yields CASRGGGTRHIQYF. This chain joins TRBV28 and TRBJ2-4; a weak D match, TRBD2 (7 bases). There are 14 residues in the CDR3. The germline CDR1 and CDR2 sequences are MDHEN and SYDVKM. The ends were cut back, 6 bases at V and 8 bases at J, with 17 bases in the middle.

This clone showed up just a few times. CDR3 sequence (DNA): TGTGCCTCCCAGGGGGCAGCGGACACCTTC. Protein product: CASQGAADTF. This chain uses TRBV6-1 with TRBJ1-2, with TRBD1 matching over 8 bases. V gave up 11 bases and J gave up 12 bases; unmatched junction bases: 8. The CDR3 sequence is 10 residues long. Germline CDR1 MNHNS, CDR2 SASEGT.

The chain links TRBV30 to TRBJ2-3, with 10 nucleotides matching TRBD2. Germline V lookup: CDR1 GTSNPN, CDR2 SVGIG (reference sequence). V was pared by 3 bases and J by 3 bases, with 3 bases of the junction left unmatched. The length of the CDR3 is 14 residues. The CDR3 region is CAWRGLAWTDTQYF. Written as DNA, the CDR3 is TGTGCCTGGAGGGGACTAGCGTGGACAGATACGCAGTATTTT.

This clone has just a few counts. The chain joins TRBV19 to TRBJ1-1, with TRBD1 identical over 7 bases. Germline trimming cut 2 bases from V and 4 bases from J; bases unmatched to any gene: 7. Germline values: CDR1 LNHDA, CDR2 SQIVND (reference sequence). The CDR3 contains 15 residues. The CDR3: CASSIPNRGGTEAFF. The CDR3 bases are TGTGCCAGTAGTATACCCAACAGGGGTGGCACTGAAGCTTTCTTT.

The V and J genes are TRBV6-1 and TRBJ1-1; 9 positions match TRBD1. The germline V gene encodes CDR1 MNHNS and CDR2 SASEGT. The length of the CDR3 is 13 residues. With 7 bases clipped from V and 3 bases from J, the junction kept 3 bases outside the gene matches. CDR3 in DNA: TGTGCCAGCAACCGGGACAGGGACACTGAAGCTTTCTTT. Translating it yields CASNRDRDTEAFF.

V usage is TRBV7-2 and J usage is TRBJ1-2; no definite D call. The CDR3 is 15 residues long. Germline lookup yields CDR1 SGHTA and CDR2 FQGNSA. V dropped 3 bases and J dropped 4 bases, with 15 bases sitting between them. In DNA form, the CDR3 reads TGTGCCAGCAGCTTTCCCCCGGTAGGGAGCTATGGCTACACCTTC. Amino acids: CASSFPPVGSYGYTF.

This clone appeared many times. This sample also contains other DNA sequences that code for the same CDR3. This sequence joins TRBV28 and TRBJ1-5, with 9 bases matching TRBD1. Germline V gives CDR1 MDHEN, CDR2 SYDVKM. V gave up 6 bases and J gave up 7 bases; unmatched junction bases: 7. This CDR3 spans 14 amino acids. CDR3 coding DNA: TGTGCCAGCAGGCCGGGACAGGGCAGGCAGCCCCAGCATTTT. Its translation: CASRPGQGRQPQHF.

V and J are TRBV7-9 and TRBJ2-1; no clear D gene. V was trimmed by 3 bases and J by 4 bases, leaving 10 bases between them. Germline V gene sequence: CDR1 SEHNR, CDR2 FQNEAQ (reference sequence). This CDR3 has 14 amino acids. The chain's CDR3 is CASSFLGVYNEQFF. CDR3 coding DNA: TGTGCCAGCAGCTTTCTCGGTGTTTACAATGAGCAGTTCTTC.

The genes are TRBV6-6 and TRBJ2-7, with 11 bases aligning to TRBD1. In germline, CDR1 is MNHNY, CDR2 SVGAGI (reference sequence). J gave up 2 bases and V 4 bases, and 4 bases lay outside the gene matches. The CDR3 loop spans 15 amino acids. The chain's CDR3 is CASSSPGQGAYEQYF. For the CDR3, the DNA is TGTGCCAGCAGTTCACCGGGACAGGGGGCCTACGAGCAGTACTTC.